This record looks at one T cell receptor beta chain sequence and its context. Its antigen is unidentified. This sample was included in a study of T-cell memory formation after mild COVID-19. General study points: Clones that shrank (day 15 to 85) were balanced CD4/CD8, whereas later expanders leaned CD4+. Memory sampled before infection contained some responding clones, suggesting cross-reactive memory joined. The SARS-CoV-2 specificity of second-wave clones reaching peak at day 37 remained unverified.

TCRdb analysed the 5' RACE reads with MiXCR anew, one entry per CDR3 protein. The table lists about 470,000 distinct CDR3 sequences, roughly 20% of them singletons. The sequence was collected from an adult woman who had mild COVID-19 (a few samples of this study predate the infection). Cell type and time point are not known. Sequenced material: PBMCs or a T cell subset sorted from them (not recorded which).

The CDR3 here is CASRRTSRDGELFF. The CDR3 DNA follows: TGTGCCAGCAGGAGGACTAGTCGGGACGGGGAGCTGTTTTTT. The genes are TRBV12-3 or TRBV12-4 and TRBJ2-2; 7 positions agree with TRBD2. The CDR3 length is 14 residues. J gave up 7 bases and V 6 bases, and 8 bases lay outside the gene matches.